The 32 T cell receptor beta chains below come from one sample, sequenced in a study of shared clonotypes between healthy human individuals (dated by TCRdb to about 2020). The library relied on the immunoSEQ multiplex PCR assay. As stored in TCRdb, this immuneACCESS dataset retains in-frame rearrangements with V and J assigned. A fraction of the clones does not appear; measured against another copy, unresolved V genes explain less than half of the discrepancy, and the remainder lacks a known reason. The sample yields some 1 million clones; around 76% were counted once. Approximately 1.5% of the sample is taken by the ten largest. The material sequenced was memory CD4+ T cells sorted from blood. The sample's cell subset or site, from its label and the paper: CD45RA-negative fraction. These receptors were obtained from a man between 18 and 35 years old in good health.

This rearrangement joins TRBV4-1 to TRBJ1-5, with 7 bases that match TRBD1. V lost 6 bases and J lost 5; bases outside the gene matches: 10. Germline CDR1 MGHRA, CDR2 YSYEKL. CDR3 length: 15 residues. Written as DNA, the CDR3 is TGCGCCAGCAGTCCAACAGGGGCGGAAGATCAGCCCCAGCATTTT. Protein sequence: CASSPTGAEDQPQHF.

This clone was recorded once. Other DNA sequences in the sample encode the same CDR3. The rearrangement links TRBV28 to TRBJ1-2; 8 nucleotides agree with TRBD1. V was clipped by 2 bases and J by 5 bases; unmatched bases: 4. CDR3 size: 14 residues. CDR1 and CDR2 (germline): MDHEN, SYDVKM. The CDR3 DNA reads TGTGCCAGCAGTTTAGGGACAGGCCTATATGGCTACACCTTC. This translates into CASSLGTGLYGYTF.

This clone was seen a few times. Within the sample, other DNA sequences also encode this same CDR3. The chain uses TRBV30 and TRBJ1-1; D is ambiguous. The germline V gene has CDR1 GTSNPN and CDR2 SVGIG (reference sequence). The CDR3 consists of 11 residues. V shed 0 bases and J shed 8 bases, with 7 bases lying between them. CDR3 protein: CAWSVGGEAFF. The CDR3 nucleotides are TGTGCCTGGAGTGTTGGAGGGGAAGCTTTCTTT.

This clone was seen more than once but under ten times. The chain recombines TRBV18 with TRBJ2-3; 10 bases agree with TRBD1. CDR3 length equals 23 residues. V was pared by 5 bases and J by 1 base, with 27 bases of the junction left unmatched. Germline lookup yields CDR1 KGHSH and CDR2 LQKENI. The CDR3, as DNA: TGTGCCAGCTCAACGTCCGGGACAGGGGCCCGGGGCAGAGTTTTTGCCGGCACAGATACGCAGTATTTT. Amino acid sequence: CASSTSGTGARGRVFAGTDTQYF.

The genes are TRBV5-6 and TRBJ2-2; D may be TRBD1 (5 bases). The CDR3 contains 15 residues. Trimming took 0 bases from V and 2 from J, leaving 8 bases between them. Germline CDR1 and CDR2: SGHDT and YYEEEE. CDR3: CASSLGTYNTGELFF. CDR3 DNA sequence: TGTGCCAGCAGCTTGGGGACATATAACACCGGGGAGCTGTTTTTT.

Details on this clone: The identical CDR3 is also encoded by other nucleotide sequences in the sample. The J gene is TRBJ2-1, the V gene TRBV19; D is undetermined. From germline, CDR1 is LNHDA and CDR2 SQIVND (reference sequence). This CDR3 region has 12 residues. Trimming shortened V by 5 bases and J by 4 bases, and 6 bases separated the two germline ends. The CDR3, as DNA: TGTGCCAGTAGTGCATATTACAATGAGCAGTTCTTC. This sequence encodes CASSAYYNEQFF.

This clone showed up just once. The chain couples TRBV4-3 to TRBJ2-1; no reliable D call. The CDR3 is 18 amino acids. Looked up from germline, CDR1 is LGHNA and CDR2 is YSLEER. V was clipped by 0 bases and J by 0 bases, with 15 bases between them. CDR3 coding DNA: TGCGCCAGCAGCCAAGAGTGGCTTAAGGACCACTCCTACAATGAGCAGTTCTTC. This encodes CASSQEWLKDHSYNEQFF.

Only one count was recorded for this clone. The CDR3 sequence: CASGPGAAEAFF. Written as DNA, the CDR3 is TGTGCTAGTGGTCCCGGCGCGGCTGAAGCTTTCTTT. This chain connects TRBV12-5 to TRBJ1-1; no definite D call. CDR1 and CDR2 from the germline V gene are LGHNT and FRNRAP. The CDR3 runs to 12 residues. Trimming took 5 bases from V and 6 from J, leaving 10 bases between them.

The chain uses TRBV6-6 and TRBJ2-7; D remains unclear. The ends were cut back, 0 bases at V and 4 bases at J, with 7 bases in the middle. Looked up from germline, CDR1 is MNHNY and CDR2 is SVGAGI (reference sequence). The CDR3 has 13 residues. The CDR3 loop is CASSYSREYEQYF. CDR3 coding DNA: TGTGCCAGCAGTTACTCGAGAGAGTACGAGCAGTACTTC.

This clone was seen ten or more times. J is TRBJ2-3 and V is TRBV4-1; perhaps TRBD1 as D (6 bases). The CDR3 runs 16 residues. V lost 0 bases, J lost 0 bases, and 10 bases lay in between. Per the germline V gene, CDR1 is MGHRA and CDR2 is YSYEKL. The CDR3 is CASSQDRGISTDTQYF. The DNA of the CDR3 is TGCGCCAGCAGCCAAGATAGGGGGATAAGCACAGATACGCAGTATTTT.

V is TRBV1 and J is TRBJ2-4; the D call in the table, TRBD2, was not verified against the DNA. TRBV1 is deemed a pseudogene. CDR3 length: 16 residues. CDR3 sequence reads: CTSSQRTSGRADIQYF. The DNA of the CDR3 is TGCACCAGCAGCCAAAGGACTAGCGGGAGGGCGGACATTCAGTACTTC.

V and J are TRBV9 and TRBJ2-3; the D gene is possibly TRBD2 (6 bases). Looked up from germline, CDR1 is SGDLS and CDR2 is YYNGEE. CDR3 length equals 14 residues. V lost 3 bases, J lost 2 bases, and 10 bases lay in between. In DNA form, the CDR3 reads TGTGCCAGCAGCGCCTGGGGGGACACAGATACGCAGTATTTT. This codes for CASSAWGDTDTQYF.

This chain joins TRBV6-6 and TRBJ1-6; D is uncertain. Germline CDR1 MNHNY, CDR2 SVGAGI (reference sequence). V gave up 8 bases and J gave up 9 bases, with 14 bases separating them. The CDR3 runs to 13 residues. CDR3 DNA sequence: TGTGCCAGCTATAGGGAAAACGGTTCACCCCTCCACTTT. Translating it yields CASYRENGSPLHF.

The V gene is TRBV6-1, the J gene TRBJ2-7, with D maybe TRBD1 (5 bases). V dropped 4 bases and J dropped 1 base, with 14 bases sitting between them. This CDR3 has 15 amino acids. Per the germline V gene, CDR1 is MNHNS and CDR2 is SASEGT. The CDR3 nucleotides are TGTGCCAGCAGTGGGCGAAAGGGGAATTCCTACGAGCAGTACTTC. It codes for CASSGRKGNSYEQYF.

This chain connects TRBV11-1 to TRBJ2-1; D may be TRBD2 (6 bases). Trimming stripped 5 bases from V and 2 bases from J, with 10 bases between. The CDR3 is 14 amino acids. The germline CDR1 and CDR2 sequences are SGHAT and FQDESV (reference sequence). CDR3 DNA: TGTGCCAGCAGCCTGAGACTAGCCTACAATGAGCAGTTCTTC. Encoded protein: CASSLRLAYNEQFF.

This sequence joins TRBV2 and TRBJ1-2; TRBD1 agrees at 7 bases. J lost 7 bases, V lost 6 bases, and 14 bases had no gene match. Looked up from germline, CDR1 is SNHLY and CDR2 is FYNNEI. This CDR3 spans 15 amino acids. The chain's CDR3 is CASRDNRDSKSGYTF. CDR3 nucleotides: TGTGCCAGCAGGGATAACCGGGACAGTAAGTCTGGCTACACCTTC.

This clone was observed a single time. In DNA form, the CDR3 reads TGTGCCAGCAGCTTGGACCCCTTCAATCAGCCCCAGCATTTT. It codes for CASSLDPFNQPQHF. This rearrangement joins TRBV5-4 to TRBJ1-5; D is unresolved. Germline assignment: CDR1 SGHNT and CDR2 YYREEE (reference sequence). This CDR3 has 14 amino acids. Trimming took off 0 bases at V and 3 bases at J, with 7 bases between the two ends.

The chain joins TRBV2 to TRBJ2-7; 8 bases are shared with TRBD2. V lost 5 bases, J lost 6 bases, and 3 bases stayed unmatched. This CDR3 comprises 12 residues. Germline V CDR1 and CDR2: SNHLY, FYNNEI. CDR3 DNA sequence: TGTGCCAGCAGTTTAAGCGGGAGCGAGCAGTACTTC. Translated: CASSLSGSEQYF.

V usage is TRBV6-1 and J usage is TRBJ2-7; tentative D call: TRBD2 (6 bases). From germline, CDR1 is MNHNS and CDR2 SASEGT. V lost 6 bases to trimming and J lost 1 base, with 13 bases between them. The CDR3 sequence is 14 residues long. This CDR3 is CASSGTEGSYEQYF. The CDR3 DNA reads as TGTGCCAGCAGCGGGACTGAGGGGTCCTACGAGCAGTACTTC.

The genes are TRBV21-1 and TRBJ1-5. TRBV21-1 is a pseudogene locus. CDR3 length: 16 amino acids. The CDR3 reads CASTKRGENSNQPQHF. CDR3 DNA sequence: TGTGCCAGCACCAAAAGGGGGGAGAATAGCAATCAGCCCCAGCATTTT.

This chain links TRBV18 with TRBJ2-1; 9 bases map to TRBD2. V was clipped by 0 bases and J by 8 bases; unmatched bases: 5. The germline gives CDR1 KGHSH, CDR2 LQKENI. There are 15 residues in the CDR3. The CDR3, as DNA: TGTGCCAGCTCACCACCGGGACTAGCAATTTATGAGCAGTTCTTC. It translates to CASSPPGLAIYEQFF.

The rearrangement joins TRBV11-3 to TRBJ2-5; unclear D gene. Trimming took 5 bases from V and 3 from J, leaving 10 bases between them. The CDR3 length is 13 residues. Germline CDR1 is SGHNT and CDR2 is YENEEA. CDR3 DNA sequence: TGTGCCAGCAGCAGGAGTATGAAAGAGACCCAGTACTTC. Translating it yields CASSRSMKETQYF.

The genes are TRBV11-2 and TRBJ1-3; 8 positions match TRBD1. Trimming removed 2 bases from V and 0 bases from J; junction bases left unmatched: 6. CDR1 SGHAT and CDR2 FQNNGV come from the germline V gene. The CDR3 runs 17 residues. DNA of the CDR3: TGTGCCAGCAGCTTACTACCGGGACAGGCCTCTGGAAACACCATATATTTT. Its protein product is CASSLLPGQASGNTIYF.

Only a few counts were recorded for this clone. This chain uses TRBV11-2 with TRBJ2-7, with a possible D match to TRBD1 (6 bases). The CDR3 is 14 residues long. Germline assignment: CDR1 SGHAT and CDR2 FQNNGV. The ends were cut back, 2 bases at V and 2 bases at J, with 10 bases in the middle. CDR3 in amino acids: CASSLWGPTYEQYF. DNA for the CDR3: TGTGCCAGCAGCTTATGGGGGCCTACCTACGAGCAGTACTTC. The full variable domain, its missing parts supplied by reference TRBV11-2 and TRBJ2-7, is EAGVAQSPRYKIIEKRQSVAFWCNPISGHATLYWYQQILGQGPKLLIQFQNNGVVDDSQLPKDRFSAERLKGVDSTLKIQPAKLEDSAVYLCASSLWGPTYEQYFGPGTRLTVT.

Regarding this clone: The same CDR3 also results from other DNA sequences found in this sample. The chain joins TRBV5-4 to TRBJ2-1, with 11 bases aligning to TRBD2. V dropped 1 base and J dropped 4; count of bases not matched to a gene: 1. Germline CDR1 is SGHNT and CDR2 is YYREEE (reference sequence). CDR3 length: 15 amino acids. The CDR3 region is CASSLTSGGYNEQFF. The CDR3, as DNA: TGTGCCAGCAGCTTGACTAGCGGGGGATACAATGAGCAGTTCTTC. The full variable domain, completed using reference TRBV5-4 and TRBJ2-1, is ETGVTQSPTHLIKTRGQQVTLRCSSQSGHNTVSWYQQALGQGPQFIFQYYREEENGRGNFPPRFSGLQFPNYSSELNVNALELDDSALYLCASSLTSGGYNEQFFGPGTRLTVL.

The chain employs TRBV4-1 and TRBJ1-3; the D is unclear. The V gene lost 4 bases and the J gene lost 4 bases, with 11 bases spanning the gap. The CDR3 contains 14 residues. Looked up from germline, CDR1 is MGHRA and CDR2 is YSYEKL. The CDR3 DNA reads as TGCGCCAGCAGCCCCCGGGGTGACGGAAACACCATATATTTT. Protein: CASSPRGDGNTIYF.

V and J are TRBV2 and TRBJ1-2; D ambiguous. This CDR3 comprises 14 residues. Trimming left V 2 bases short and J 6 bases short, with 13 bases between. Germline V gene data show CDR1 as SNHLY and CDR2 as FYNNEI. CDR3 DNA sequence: TGTGCCAGCAGTGAAAGGCAGAGTTTTCATGGCTACACCTTC. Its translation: CASSERQSFHGYTF.

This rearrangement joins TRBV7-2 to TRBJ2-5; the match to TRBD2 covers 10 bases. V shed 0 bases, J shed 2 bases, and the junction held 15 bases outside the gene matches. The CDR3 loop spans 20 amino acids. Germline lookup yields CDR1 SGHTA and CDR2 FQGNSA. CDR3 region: CASSLARGGAGGPRQETQYF. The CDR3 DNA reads TGTGCCAGCAGCTTAGCTCGGGGAGGAGCGGGGGGGCCGAGGCAAGAGACCCAGTACTTC.

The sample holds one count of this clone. The CDR3 DNA reads TGTGCCACAAAACCCTCCTCTCCGAACACCGGGGAGCTGTTTTTT. This gives the protein CATKPSSPNTGELFF. V and J are TRBV27 and TRBJ2-2; D is ambiguous. The germline V gene encodes CDR1 MNHEY and CDR2 SMNVEV (reference sequence). The CDR3 is made up of 15 amino acids. Trimming removed 10 bases from V and 0 bases from J, with 15 bases in between.

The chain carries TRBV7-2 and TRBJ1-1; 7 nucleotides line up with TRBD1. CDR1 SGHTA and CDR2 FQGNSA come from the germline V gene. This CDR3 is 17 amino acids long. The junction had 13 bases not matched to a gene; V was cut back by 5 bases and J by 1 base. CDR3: CASSPRQGEKANTEAFF. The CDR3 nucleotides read TGTGCCAGCAGCCCACGTCAGGGGGAGAAGGCGAACACTGAAGCTTTCTTT.

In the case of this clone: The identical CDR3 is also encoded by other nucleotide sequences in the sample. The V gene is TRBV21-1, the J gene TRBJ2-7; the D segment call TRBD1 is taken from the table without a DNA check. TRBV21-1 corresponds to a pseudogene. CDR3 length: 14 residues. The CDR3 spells CASSKALGVYEQYF. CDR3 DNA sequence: TGTGCCAGCAGCAAAGCGCTAGGGGTCTACGAGCAGTACTTC.

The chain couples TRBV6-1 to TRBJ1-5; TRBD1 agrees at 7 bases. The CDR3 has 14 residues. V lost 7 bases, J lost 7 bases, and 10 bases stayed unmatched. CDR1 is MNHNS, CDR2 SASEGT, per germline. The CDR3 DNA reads TGTGCCAGCAACCTTGACAGGGTTGACCAGCCCCAGCATTTT. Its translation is CASNLDRVDQPQHF.